The 22 T cell receptor beta chains listed next were all sequenced from one sample in a study of T cells in Graves' hyperthyroidism and ophthalmopathy. Amplified TCR beta CDR3 regions came from RNA transcripts. First-round RT-PCR with HTBI primers amplified the TCR CDR3 region. Each CDR3 protein is one row after TCRdb ran MiXCR on the multiplex PCR reads. The sample consists of just under 750,000 distinct CDR3 sequences, 35% of them appearing once. The sample taken for sequencing was blood. Every receptor here comes from a woman in her 40s with Graves' hyperthyroidism.

V is TRBV28 and J is TRBJ1-3; D remains ambiguous. Germline CDR1 and CDR2: MDHEN and SYDVKM. With 4 bases removed from V and 5 bases from J, the gap between germline ends came to 9 bases. The CDR3 loop spans 13 amino acids. The DNA of the CDR3 is TGTGCCAGCAGTTCTACAGTCCGAAACACCATATATTTT. This codes for CASSSTVRNTIYF.

This clonotype has a count of ten or more. V and J are TRBV10-2 and TRBJ1-6, with D unclear. CDR3 length equals 14 residues. The germline CDR1 and CDR2 sequences are WSHSY and SAAADI. Trimming cost V 3 bases and J 10 bases, with 13 bases left between them. The chain's CDR3 is CASSDWPSQSPLHF. As DNA, the CDR3 is TGCGCCAGCAGTGATTGGCCTTCTCAGTCACCCCTCCACTTT.

This clonotype has ten or more counts. The V gene is TRBV7-9, the J gene TRBJ2-5; the D is unclear. Trimming pared 5 bases from V and 2 bases from J, leaving 9 bases between. This CDR3 has 13 residues. The germline V gene encodes CDR1 SEHNR and CDR2 FQNEAQ (reference sequence). CDR3 sequence reads: CASSANSQETQYF. CDR3 DNA: TGTGCCAGCAGCGCCAACAGTCAAGAGACCCAGTACTTC.

The genes are TRBV7-8 and TRBJ2-5; no reliable D call. V lost 8 bases, J lost 7 bases, and 20 bases lay in between. CDR3 length equals 14 residues. Germline assignment: CDR1 SGHVS and CDR2 FQNEAQ. The CDR3 sequence is CASLPDANLGTQYF. The CDR3, as DNA: TGTGCCAGCCTTCCGGACGCTAACCTTGGGACCCAGTACTTC.

This clonotype has a handful of counts. The chain combines TRBV5-8 with TRBJ2-7, with 8 bases lining up with TRBD1. CDR1 SGHTS and CDR2 YDEGEE come from the germline V gene. This CDR3 comprises 14 residues. The junction had 8 bases not matched to a gene; V was cut back by 4 bases and J by 5 bases. The CDR3 loop reads CASSRETGENEQYF. DNA for the CDR3: TGTGCCAGCAGCCGTGAGACAGGGGAGAACGAGCAGTACTTC. The full variable domain, its missing parts supplied by reference TRBV5-8 and TRBJ2-7, is EAGVTQSPTHLIKTRGQQATLRCSPISGHTSVYWYQQALGLGLQFLLWYDEGEERNRGNFPPRFSGRQFPNYSSELNVNALELEDSALYLCASSRETGENEQYFGPGTRLTVT.

This clonotype was observed a few times. The CDR3, as DNA: TGTGCCAGCAGCCAAAGGACAGAAGACTACGAGCAGTACTTC. Encoded protein: CASSQRTEDYEQYF. V and J are TRBV7-2 and TRBJ2-7; tentatively, D is TRBD1 (6 bases). This CDR3 contains 14 residues. Looked up from germline, CDR1 is SGHTA and CDR2 is FQGNSA. V was shortened by 5 bases and J by 3 bases, with 14 bases between the two germline ends.

This clonotype has at least ten counts. The chain joins TRBV19 to TRBJ1-2; no clear D gene. V gave up 3 bases and J gave up 6 bases, with 11 bases separating them. The germline gives CDR1 LNHDA, CDR2 SQIVND (reference sequence). There are 13 residues in the CDR3. As DNA, the CDR3 is TGTGCCAGTAGTATGGCGGTTGGGGATGGCTACACCTTC. It is translated as CASSMAVGDGYTF.

This clonotype has more than one count but fewer than ten. The V and J genes are TRBV10-1 and TRBJ1-5, with 8 nucleotides matching TRBD1. This CDR3 spans 13 amino acids. From germline, CDR1 is WNHNN and CDR2 SYGVQD (reference sequence). Trimming cost V 5 bases and J 5 bases; bases outside gene matches: 2. CDR3 DNA sequence: TGCGCCAGCAGTACAGGGGGTGATCAGCCCCAGCATTTT. This sequence encodes CASSTGGDQPQHF.

This clonotype was recorded many times. The chain has TRBV6-5 and TRBJ1-3; tentative D call: TRBD1 (6 bases). The germline CDR1 and CDR2 sequences are MNHEY and SVGAGI. The CDR3 runs 14 residues. The V gene lost 6 bases and the J gene lost 2 bases, with 11 bases spanning the gap. CDR3 in amino acids: CASRPQGPGNTIYF. The CDR3, as DNA: TGTGCCAGCAGGCCACAGGGACCTGGAAACACCATATATTTT.

This clonotype was counted many times. J is TRBJ1-1 and V is TRBV7-9; perhaps TRBD1 as D (5 bases). Trimming stripped 5 bases from V and 2 bases from J, with 15 bases between. This CDR3 has 15 amino acids. CDR1 is SEHNR and CDR2 is FQNEAQ in the germline V gene (reference sequence). As DNA, the CDR3 is TGTGCCAGCAGCCGGGGGGACGCAACCAACACTGAAGCTTTCTTT. It codes for CASSRGDATNTEAFF.

The rearrangement joins TRBV6-4 to TRBJ2-7, with 9 bases fitting TRBD1. V shed 3 bases and J 7 bases; nucleotides not matched to a gene: 1. The CDR3 has 12 amino acids. Germline V gene data show CDR1 as MRHNA and CDR2 as SNTAGT. CDR3 DNA sequence: TGTGCCAGCAGTGAGGGACAGGGAGAGCAGTACTTC. This encodes CASSEGQGEQYF.

The V and J genes are TRBV12-3 or TRBV12-4 and TRBJ1-6, with D uncertain. This CDR3 is 15 amino acids long. V was trimmed by 5 bases and J by 7 bases, leaving 15 bases between them. The CDR3 sequence is CASSPPGSLNSPLHF. Here the CDR3 DNA reads TGTGCCAGCAGTCCCCCGGGGAGCCTGAATTCACCCCTCCACTTT.

The chain uses TRBV13 and TRBJ1-4, with a possible D match to TRBD1 (5 bases). Between the trimmed V and J ends, which lost 0 bases and 13 bases, there was a span of 15 bases. This CDR3 comprises 14 residues. Germline V gene lookup returns CDR1 PRHDT and CDR2 FYEKMQ (reference sequence). CDR3 region: CASSLGRPPGGLFF. CDR3 DNA sequence: TGTGCCAGCAGCTTAGGCCGACCACCCGGGGGACTGTTTTTT.

This clonotype has just a few counts. The V call is TRBV20-1, the J call TRBJ1-2; 8 bases map to TRBD1. Germline CDR1 reads DFQATT; CDR2 reads SNEGSKA (reference sequence). The CDR3 is 12 residues long. Trimming removed 6 bases from V and 4 bases from J; junction bases left unmatched: 4. CDR3 DNA: TGCAGTGCAAGGACAGGGATCTATGGCTACACCTTC. Translation gives CSARTGIYGYTF.

V usage is TRBV7-2 and J usage is TRBJ2-3; D ambiguous. V was cut by 0 bases and J by 2 bases, with 6 bases left in between. CDR3 length equals 14 residues. Germline V lookup: CDR1 SGHTA, CDR2 FQGNSA. CDR3 sequence (DNA): TGTGCCAGCAGCTTAGCGCAGGCCACAGATACGCAGTATTTT. Protein sequence: CASSLAQATDTQYF.

The chain recombines TRBV29-1 with TRBJ2-2, with D possibly TRBD2 on 5 matching bases. The germline V and J ends were trimmed by 7 bases and 6 bases, with 12 bases remaining between them. Germline loops: CDR1 SQVTM, CDR2 ANQGSEA. The CDR3 runs 12 residues. CDR3 sequence: CSALEGAGELFF. The CDR3 DNA reads TGCAGCGCCCTCGAGGGCGCCGGGGAGCTGTTTTTT.

This clonotype was recorded many times. The V and J genes are TRBV19 and TRBJ1-2; no definite D call. The germline V and J ends were trimmed by 7 bases and 8 bases, with 20 bases remaining between them. The CDR3 is 14 amino acids. Germline V gene data show CDR1 as LNHDA and CDR2 as SQIVND (reference sequence). The CDR3 here is CASTIGMSGWGYTF. In DNA form, the CDR3 reads TGTGCCAGTACCATAGGAATGTCGGGTTGGGGCTACACCTTC.

The rearrangement links TRBV9 to TRBJ1-1, with 7 positions matching TRBD1. The CDR3 covers 15 residues. The V gene end was trimmed by 4 bases and the J gene end by 5 bases; junction bases not matched to a gene: 11. Germline V CDR1 and CDR2: SGDLS, YYNGEE. DNA for the CDR3: TGTGCCAGCAGCCCCCCGACAGGGTTAAGAACTGAAGCTTTCTTT. Its translation: CASSPPTGLRTEAFF.

The chain links TRBV5-1 to TRBJ2-2, with D tentatively TRBD1 (6 bases). Germline-derived CDR1 and CDR2 are SGHRS and YFSETQ. Trimming cost V 9 bases and J 2 bases, with 11 bases left between them. The length of the CDR3 is 13 residues. CDR3 in amino acids: CATSDRNTGELFF. CDR3 bases: TGCGCCACTTCGGACAGAAACACCGGGGAGCTGTTTTTT.

J is TRBJ1-2 and V is TRBV5-4; D is undetermined. Germline V lookup: CDR1 SGHNT, CDR2 YYREEE (reference sequence). This CDR3 has 13 residues. V was clipped by 2 bases and J by 5 bases, with 10 bases between them. CDR3 sequence: CASSFNSGYGYTF. CDR3 in DNA: TGTGCCAGCAGCTTTAATTCGGGGTATGGCTACACCTTC.

This clonotype has just a few counts. The rearrangement links TRBV7-9 to TRBJ2-2; D remains ambiguous. Per the germline V gene, CDR1 is SEHNR and CDR2 is FQNEAQ (reference sequence). The length of the CDR3 is 15 residues. Between the trimmed V and J ends, which lost 1 base and 1 base, there was a span of 7 bases. CDR3 residues: CASSLEIGNTGELFF. DNA for the CDR3: TGTGCCAGCAGCTTAGAGATAGGGAACACCGGGGAGCTGTTTTTT.

This rearrangement joins TRBV7-2 to TRBJ2-7; D is uncertain. The CDR3 contains 10 residues. CDR1 and CDR2 (germline): SGHTA, FQGNSA. V lost 4 bases and J lost 6, with 4 bases in between. CDR3 coding DNA: TGTGCCAGCAGCTCGACCGAGCAGTACTTC. This gives the protein CASSSTEQYF.